The 26 T cell receptor beta chains below were found in one sample sequenced in a study of blood T cell repertoires in COVID-19. Measured with immunoSEQ multiplex PCR; TCRdb has only the in-frame clones, and not every one. The sample has a few hundred thousand clones; about 85% are singletons. Sequenced input: PBMCs or T cells enriched from blood (not recorded which). Every receptor here comes from a man aged 40-55 years who had recovered from COVID-19.

The chain has TRBV15 and TRBJ1-5; no clear D gene. This CDR3 has 15 amino acids. The germline V and J ends were trimmed by 5 bases and 8 bases, with 19 bases remaining between them. CDR1 and CDR2 (germline): LNHNV, YYDKDF (reference sequence). For the CDR3, the DNA is TGTGCCACCAGCCCCTCATTAGGAGGAACGGAGCCCCAGCATTTT. Translated: CATSPSLGGTEPQHF.

The chain couples TRBV4-1 to TRBJ2-2, with 7 positions matching TRBD1. The germline V gene has CDR1 MGHRA and CDR2 YSYEKL. The CDR3 runs 16 residues. V lost 4 bases, J lost 0 bases, and 5 bases stayed unmatched. The CDR3 region is CASSPRQGANTGELFF. CDR3 coding DNA: TGCGCCAGCAGCCCGAGACAGGGCGCGAACACCGGGGAGCTGTTTTTT.

The chain links TRBV20-1 to TRBJ2-1; 7 bases are shared with TRBD1. CDR1 and CDR2 (germline): DFQATT, SNEGSKA (reference sequence). Trimming cost V 3 bases and J 4 bases; bases outside gene matches: 6. The CDR3 sequence is 14 residues long. The CDR3 DNA sequence: TGCAGTGCTAGTCGGCCAGGGGGTTACAATGAGCAGTTCTTC. As protein: CSASRPGGYNEQFF.

This chain connects TRBV7-2 to TRBJ2-2; 9 bases fit TRBD1. The junction had 8 bases not matched to a gene; V was cut back by 2 bases and J by 1 base. Germline V gene data show CDR1 as SGHTA and CDR2 as FQGNSA. The CDR3 runs 18 residues. The CDR3 spells CASSLTRPGQGNTGELFF. In DNA form, the CDR3 reads TGTGCCAGCAGCTTAACTAGACCGGGACAGGGGAACACCGGGGAGCTGTTTTTT. The whole variable domain, remainder taken from reference TRBV7-2 and TRBJ2-2, is GAGVSQSPSNKVTEKGKDVELRCDPISGHTALYWYRQSLGQGLEFLIYFQGNSAPDKSGLPSDRFSAERTGGSVSTLTIQRTQQEDSAVYLCASSLTRPGQGNTGELFFGEGSRLTVL.

This chain uses TRBV6-5 with TRBJ1-1, with D perhaps matching TRBD1 (6 bases). V lost 5 bases to trimming and J lost 4 bases, with 11 bases between them. The CDR3 loop spans 13 amino acids. Germline V gene sequence: CDR1 MNHEY, CDR2 SVGAGI. As DNA, the CDR3 is TGTGCCAGCAGTCCTTCAGGGGTCACTGAAGCTTTCTTT. Protein product: CASSPSGVTEAFF.

There are a few counts of this clone. The chain links TRBV19 to TRBJ2-2, with TRBD2 identical over 8 bases. Germline V gene data show CDR1 as LNHDA and CDR2 as SQIVND (reference sequence). The ends lost 7 bases at V and 7 bases at J; junction bases unmatched: 5. The CDR3 totals 13 residues. DNA for the CDR3: TGTGCCAGTATCAGCGGGAGCTTCGGGGAGCTGTTTTTT. The encoded protein is CASISGSFGELFF.

This clone was seen just once. The chain uses TRBV9 and TRBJ2-7; possibly TRBD1 for D (6 bases). Germline CDR1 SGDLS, CDR2 YYNGEE. This CDR3 is 12 amino acids long. V shed 0 bases and J shed 7 bases, with 8 bases lying between them. The CDR3 region has the DNA TGTGCCAGCAGCGTAGAGGGGGAAGAGCAGTACTTC. It codes for CASSVEGEEQYF. The variable domain in full, completed from reference TRBV9 and TRBJ2-7, reads DSGVTQTPKHLITATGQRVTLRCSPRSGDLSVYWYQQSLDQGLQFLIQYYNGEERAKGNILERFSAQQFPDLHSELNLSSLELGDSALYFCASSVEGEEQYFGPGTRLTVT.

The chain recombines TRBV24-1 with TRBJ2-7; 10 nucleotides agree with TRBD1. The CDR3 covers 15 residues. J gave up 1 base and V 5 bases, and 4 bases lay outside the gene matches. CDR1 is KGHDR, CDR2 SFDVKD, per germline. CDR3 loop: CATSASDRGSYEQYF. The CDR3 region has the DNA TGTGCCACCAGTGCCTCGGACAGGGGGTCCTACGAGCAGTACTTC.

This chain links TRBV15 with TRBJ2-7; tentative D call: TRBD1 (5 bases). Looked up from germline, CDR1 is LNHNV and CDR2 is YYDKDF (reference sequence). The CDR3 is made up of 13 amino acids. V lost 5 bases to trimming and J lost 12 bases, with 20 bases between them. CDR3 bases: TGTGCCACCAGCTCCCGTAGGGGCGCATCGTCGTACTTC. It specifies CATSSRRGASSYF.

The chain uses TRBV19 and TRBJ1-5, with D possibly TRBD1 on 5 matching bases. CDR1 is LNHDA and CDR2 is SQIVND in the germline V gene (reference sequence). The CDR3 totals 16 residues. V was trimmed by 0 bases and J by 1 base, leaving 10 bases between them. The CDR3 loop reads CASSIDPGHSNQPQHF. CDR3 DNA sequence: TGTGCCAGTAGTATAGACCCCGGACACAGCAATCAGCCCCAGCATTTT.

This clone has more than one count but fewer than ten. This chain uses TRBV12-3 or TRBV12-4 with TRBJ1-3; 7 nucleotides line up with TRBD1. This CDR3 is 13 amino acids long. Trimming at V came to 6 bases and at J to 1 base, leaving 0 bases not matched to a gene. DNA for the CDR3: TGTGCCAGCAGACAGGGGTCTGGAAACACCATATATTTT. Amino acid sequence: CASRQGSGNTIYF.

The V and J genes are TRBV5-1 and TRBJ1-6; tentatively, D is TRBD1 (5 bases). The V gene lost 8 bases and the J gene lost 0 bases, with 15 bases spanning the gap. The CDR3 is made up of 16 amino acids. Germline CDR1 reads SGHRS; CDR2 reads YFSETQ. For the CDR3, the DNA is TGCGCCAGTCGGCGGGACCAGGGCTCCTATAATTCACCCCTCCACTTT. Translating gives CASRRDQGSYNSPLHF.

This chain uses TRBV28 with TRBJ1-2; TRBD1 matches at 7 bases. Germline-derived CDR1 and CDR2 are MDHEN and SYDVKM. V lost 6 bases to trimming and J lost 5 bases; unmatched junction nucleotides: 9. This CDR3 has 14 amino acids. CDR3 DNA: TGTGCCAGCAGCCCGGGACAGTCCCAATATGGCTACACCTTC. Translation gives CASSPGQSQYGYTF.

The chain recombines TRBV7-2 with TRBJ2-7; TRBD2 agrees at 7 bases. Losses at the gene ends were 1 base for V and 0 bases for J; bases not matched to a gene: 6. The CDR3 is 16 amino acids. The germline gives CDR1 SGHTA, CDR2 FQGNSA. As DNA, the CDR3 is TGTGCCAGCAGCTTAGGGCCTAGCGGAGCCTCCTACGAGCAGTACTTC. Translating gives CASSLGPSGASYEQYF. Full variable domain (missing parts from reference TRBV7-2 and TRBJ2-7): GAGVSQSPSNKVTEKGKDVELRCDPISGHTALYWYRQSLGQGLEFLIYFQGNSAPDKSGLPSDRFSAERTGGSVSTLTIQRTQQEDSAVYLCASSLGPSGASYEQYFGPGTRLTVT.

V is TRBV18 and J is TRBJ2-7, with a weak D call TRBD2 (6 bases). V was shortened by 2 bases and J by 2 bases, with 10 bases between the two germline ends. Germline V gene lookup returns CDR1 KGHSH and CDR2 LQKENI. The CDR3 contains 14 residues. CDR3 nucleotide sequence: TGTGCCAGCTCACCAATGGGGGGTACCTACGAGCAGTACTTC. Protein product: CASSPMGGTYEQYF.

This chain links TRBV7-9 with TRBJ2-7, with D hard to call. Germline V CDR1 and CDR2: SEHNR, FQNEAQ (reference sequence). This CDR3 spans 11 amino acids. The V end was cut by 7 bases, the J end by 7 bases, with 11 bases between. The CDR3 sequence is CASTNLGEQYF. CDR3 in DNA: TGTGCCAGCACCAACCTCGGGGAGCAGTACTTC.

The J gene is TRBJ1-5, the V gene TRBV7-2; D unresolved. Between the trimmed V and J ends, which lost 5 bases and 5 bases, there was a span of 7 bases. CDR3 length: 12 residues. Germline assignment: CDR1 SGHTA and CDR2 FQGNSA. In DNA, the CDR3 is TGTGCCAGCAGCCCCTCTCATCAGCCCCAGCATTTT. Translation gives CASSPSHQPQHF.

V and J are TRBV29-1 and TRBJ1-2; D is unclear. Looked up from germline, CDR1 is SQVTM and CDR2 is ANQGSEA. V shed 4 bases and J shed 4 bases, with 4 bases lying between them. This CDR3 is 10 amino acids long. The DNA of the CDR3 is TGCAGCGTTGGCGGCTATGGCTACACCTTC. Encoded protein: CSVGGYGYTF.

The V call is TRBV7-3, the J call TRBJ2-7, with TRBD2 matching over 9 bases. This CDR3 region has 15 residues. The germline V gene encodes CDR1 SGHTA and CDR2 FQGTGA. The junction had 4 bases not matched to a gene; V was cut back by 2 bases and J by 2 bases. CDR3 sequence: CASSLGLAGPYEQYF. As DNA, the CDR3 is TGTGCCAGCAGCTTAGGGCTAGCGGGACCCTACGAGCAGTACTTC.

The chain carries TRBV6-5 and TRBJ2-2; 7 bases are shared with TRBD2. The V segment lost 5 bases and the J segment 3 bases; nucleotides outside the gene matches: 6. Germline V lookup: CDR1 MNHEY, CDR2 SVGAGI. This CDR3 has 15 residues. As DNA, the CDR3 is TGTGCCAGCAGTATGGCGGGAGCCCACACCGGGGAGCTGTTTTTT. Translating it yields CASSMAGAHTGELFF.

The rearrangement links TRBV4-1 to TRBJ2-7; TRBD1 matches at 10 bases. The CDR3 spans 17 residues. CDR1 and CDR2 from the germline V gene are MGHRA and YSYEKL. Trimming took 1 base from V and 2 from J; bases not matched to a gene: 8. DNA of the CDR3: TGCGCCAGCAGCCAAGCCACGGCGGGGACAGGGGCCTACGAGCAGTACTTC. Protein sequence: CASSQATAGTGAYEQYF.

V is TRBV5-4 and J is TRBJ2-5, with TRBD2 matching 12 bases. The J segment lost 2 bases and the V segment lost 4 bases, leaving 6 bases of the junction unmatched. CDR3 size: 16 residues. Germline CDR1 reads SGHNT; CDR2 reads YYREEE (reference sequence). CDR3 DNA: TGTGCCAGCAGCGCCGGACTAGCGGGGATTCAAGAGACCCAGTACTTC. This encodes CASSAGLAGIQETQYF. Complete variable domain (other parts from reference TRBV5-4 and TRBJ2-5): ETGVTQSPTHLIKTRGQQVTLRCSSQSGHNTVSWYQQALGQGPQFIFQYYREEENGRGNFPPRFSGLQFPNYSSELNVNALELDDSALYLCASSAGLAGIQETQYFGPGTRLLVL.

The J gene is TRBJ2-1, the V gene TRBV29-1; no clear D gene. V lost 4 bases and J 0 bases, leaving 7 bases between the germline ends. Germline assignment: CDR1 SQVTM and CDR2 ANQGSEA. This CDR3 is 13 amino acids long. CDR3 residues: CSVAGRSYNEQFF. The CDR3 DNA sequence: TGCAGCGTTGCGGGTCGCTCCTACAATGAGCAGTTCTTC.

The V gene is TRBV24-1, the J gene TRBJ2-3, with 7 nucleotides matching TRBD2. Per germline, CDR1 KGHDR and CDR2 SFDVKD. The J segment lost 2 bases and the V segment lost 5 bases, leaving 6 bases of the junction unmatched. This CDR3 contains 15 residues. This chain's CDR3 is CATSASGTYTDTQYF. CDR3 nucleotide sequence: TGTGCCACCAGTGCCAGCGGGACCTACACAGATACGCAGTATTTT.

V and J are TRBV10-3 and TRBJ2-7, with 7 bases aligning to TRBD2. Germline-derived CDR1 and CDR2 are ENHRY and SYGVKD. Trimming took 2 bases from V and 0 from J; bases not matched to a gene: 10. The CDR3 extends over 17 amino acids. The DNA for the CDR3 is TGTGCCATCAGTGAGAGGTTTTCGAAGCGGGACTCCTACGAGCAGTACTTC. Translated, it gives CAISERFSKRDSYEQYF.

The chain joins TRBV19 to TRBJ1-2, with D possibly TRBD1 on 5 matching bases. Trimming pared 3 bases from V and 4 bases from J, leaving 9 bases between. The CDR3 is 13 amino acids. CDR1 and CDR2 (germline): LNHDA, SQIVND (reference sequence). The CDR3 is CASSMGTGYGYTF. CDR3 nucleotides: TGTGCCAGTAGTATGGGGACTGGCTATGGCTACACCTTC.